These 27 T cell receptor beta chains were sequenced from one sample in a study of shared clonotypes between healthy human individuals. Data came from immunoSEQ multiplex PCR; TCRdb stores just in-frame clones and leaves some out. The table lists 400,000 to 600,000 clones, approximately 79% of them singletons. The material sequenced was PBMCs. The receptor source for this set is a woman between 35 and 50 years old in good health. Some clones in this sample may be carry-over from other donors' samples.

This sequence joins TRBV29-1 and TRBJ2-7; the D gene is possibly TRBD1 (6 bases). CDR1 is SQVTM and CDR2 is ANQGSEA in the germline V gene. With 1 base removed from V and 2 bases from J, the gap between germline ends came to 21 bases. This CDR3 is 17 amino acids long. CDR3 loop: CSVEGSFSDRQTYEQYF. Here the CDR3 DNA reads TGCAGCGTTGAAGGCAGTTTCTCCGACAGGCAGACCTACGAGCAGTACTTC.

This sequence joins TRBV2 and TRBJ2-7, with TRBD1 as a possible D gene (5 bases). This CDR3 is built from 13 residues. Germline values: CDR1 SNHLY, CDR2 FYNNEI. V lost 5 bases and J lost 4, with 12 bases in between. This chain's CDR3 is CASSYQGIYEQYF. CDR3 nucleotide sequence: TGTGCCAGCAGTTACCAGGGTATTTACGAGCAGTACTTC. Together with reference TRBV2 and TRBJ2-7, the CDR3 gives the full variable domain: EPEVTQTPSHQVTQMGQEVILRCVPISNHLYFYWYRQILGQKVEFLVSFYNNEISEKSEIFDDQFSVERPDGSNFTLKIRSTKLEDSAMYFCASSYQGIYEQYFGPGTRLTVT.

The chain is built from TRBV4-1 and TRBJ2-6; D uncertain. The germline gives CDR1 MGHRA, CDR2 YSYEKL. Between the trimmed V and J ends, which lost 0 bases and 2 bases, there was a span of 11 bases. CDR3 length: 17 residues. CDR3 protein: CASSQDHFQAGANVLTF. The CDR3 DNA is TGCGCCAGCAGCCAAGATCATTTCCAGGCTGGGGCCAACGTCCTGACTTTC.

This clone has just one count. The same CDR3 also results from other DNA sequences found in this sample. The chain links TRBV5-1 to TRBJ1-1, with D uncertain. Trimming left V 2 bases short and J 1 base short, with 6 bases between. Germline V gene data show CDR1 as SGHRS and CDR2 as YFSETQ. This CDR3 is built from 13 residues. The CDR3: CASSLDPNTEAFF. The CDR3 nucleotides read TGCGCCAGCAGCTTAGACCCGAACACTGAAGCTTTCTTT. Based on the CDR3 plus reference TRBV5-1 and TRBJ1-1, the full variable domain is KAGVTQTPRYLIKTRGQQVTLSCSPISGHRSVSWYQQTPGQGLQFLFEYFSETQRNKGNFPGRFSGRQFSNSRSEMNVSTLELGDSALYLCASSLDPNTEAFFGQGTRLTVV.

This clone appeared a few times. This sequence joins TRBV19 and TRBJ2-1, with D perhaps matching TRBD2 (6 bases). The V end was cut by 9 bases, the J end by 5 bases, with 20 bases between. Germline CDR1 reads LNHDA; CDR2 reads SQIVND (reference sequence). The length of the CDR3 is 15 residues. The CDR3 DNA reads as TGTGCCAGCACGGTAAGGACGGGGGTCCACAATGAGCAGTTCTTC. It specifies CASTVRTGVHNEQFF.

The gene calls are TRBV27 and TRBJ2-4, with 10 positions matching TRBD2. Germline trimming cut 2 bases from V and 9 bases from J; bases unmatched to any gene: 16. The CDR3 is 18 residues long. The germline V gene has CDR1 MNHEY and CDR2 SMNVEV (reference sequence). The chain's CDR3 is CASSLTGLAVPRDGIQYF. Here the CDR3 DNA reads TGTGCCAGCAGTTTAACCGGACTAGCGGTCCCAAGGGATGGCATTCAGTACTTC.

The chain recombines TRBV7-9 with TRBJ2-5; D is ambiguous. Trimming took 6 bases from V and 1 from J, leaving 6 bases between them. The CDR3 sequence is 12 residues long. Per the germline V gene, CDR1 is SEHNR and CDR2 is FQNEAQ (reference sequence). CDR3 region: CASSMTQETQYF. As DNA, the CDR3 is TGTGCCAGCAGTATGACCCAAGAGACCCAGTACTTC.

The genes are TRBV5-1 and TRBJ2-3, with 7 bases aligning to TRBD1. Germline trimming cut 2 bases from V and 1 base from J; bases unmatched to any gene: 1. The CDR3 totals 14 residues. CDR1 is SGHRS, CDR2 YFSETQ, per germline. The CDR3, as DNA: TGCGCCAGCAGCTTCGGACAGGGCACAGATACGCAGTATTTT. The encoded protein is CASSFGQGTDTQYF. Combining the CDR3 with reference TRBV5-1 and TRBJ2-3 gives the whole variable domain KAGVTQTPRYLIKTRGQQVTLSCSPISGHRSVSWYQQTPGQGLQFLFEYFSETQRNKGNFPGRFSGRQFSNSRSEMNVSTLELGDSALYLCASSFGQGTDTQYFGPGTRLTVL.

This clone was observed a few times. The chain couples TRBV27 to TRBJ2-3, with a weak D call TRBD1 (6 bases). Trimming took 6 bases from V and 2 from J, leaving 18 bases between them. Germline CDR1 is MNHEY and CDR2 is SMNVEV (reference sequence). The CDR3 is 16 residues long. This CDR3 is CASSRDTGYLTDTQYF. The CDR3 DNA follows: TGTGCCAGCAGCCGGGACACCGGTTACCTCACAGATACGCAGTATTTT.

This chain joins TRBV6-5 and TRBJ1-4; 7 bases map to TRBD1. Germline CDR1 reads MNHEY; CDR2 reads SVGAGI. V dropped 2 bases and J dropped 3; count of bases not matched to a gene: 3. The CDR3 covers 15 residues. CDR3 sequence (DNA): TGTGCCAGCAGTTACGGGGGACAGTCTAATGAAAAACTGTTTTTT. It yields the protein CASSYGGQSNEKLFF.

The chain recombines TRBV11-2 with TRBJ2-7, with TRBD2 matching over 8 bases. V was clipped by 3 bases and J by 3 bases; unmatched bases: 4. The CDR3 runs 14 residues. The germline V gene encodes CDR1 SGHAT and CDR2 FQNNGV. The CDR3 loop reads CASSFSGKDYEQYF. The CDR3 nucleotides are TGTGCCAGCAGCTTTAGCGGGAAAGACTACGAGCAGTACTTC.

The chain combines TRBV18 with TRBJ1-2; D is undetermined. CDR3 length equals 14 residues. Trimming stripped 3 bases from V and 4 bases from J, with 12 bases between. Germline V gives CDR1 KGHSH, CDR2 LQKENI. In DNA form, the CDR3 reads TGTGCCAGCTCACCGGGGAGAACCCCCTATGGCTACACCTTC. Translated, it gives CASSPGRTPYGYTF.

The chain carries TRBV6-1 and TRBJ2-7, with 7 bases lining up with TRBD2. J gave up 0 bases and V 5 bases, and 4 bases lay outside the gene matches. This CDR3 is 14 amino acids long. Germline V gene data show CDR1 as MNHNS and CDR2 as SASEGT. The DNA for the CDR3 is TGTGCCAGCAGTCTGGAGCGGGACTCCTACGAGCAGTACTTC. It yields the protein CASSLERDSYEQYF.

This chain joins TRBV18 and TRBJ2-2, with D unclear. Trimming removed 3 bases at V and 7 bases at J, with 9 bases between. The V gene's germline CDR1 is KGHSH and CDR2 LQKENI. The CDR3 is 13 residues long. In DNA form, the CDR3 reads TGTGCCAGCTCACCGCACCAGGACGGGGAGCTGTTTTTT. Protein: CASSPHQDGELFF.

The V and J genes are TRBV5-5 and TRBJ2-7; TRBD2 matches at 10 bases. The ends lost 7 bases at V and 2 bases at J; junction bases unmatched: 18. The CDR3 contains 18 residues. Germline V CDR1 and CDR2: SGHKS, YYEKEE (reference sequence). In nucleotides, the CDR3 is TGTGCCAGCTCCGGCATGGGTCTAGCGGGGGTCAGGACCTACGAGCAGTACTTC. This sequence encodes CASSGMGLAGVRTYEQYF.

This clone was counted a few times. V is TRBV5-6 and J is TRBJ2-7; TRBD2 aligns across 7 bases. The CDR3 has 15 amino acids. Germline values: CDR1 SGHDT, CDR2 YYEEEE. V shed 4 bases and J 2 bases; nucleotides not matched to a gene: 9. CDR3 loop: CASSRLLALTYEQYF. CDR3 DNA: TGTGCCAGCAGCCGGTTACTAGCGTTAACCTACGAGCAGTACTTC.

The chain employs TRBV6-1 and TRBJ1-1, with 9 nucleotides matching TRBD1. V lost 5 bases to trimming and J lost 11 bases; unmatched junction nucleotides: 3. CDR3 length: 11 residues. The germline V gene encodes CDR1 MNHNS and CDR2 SASEGT. The chain's CDR3 is CASSWDREAFF. The CDR3, as DNA: TGTGCCAGCAGTTGGGACAGGGAGGCTTTCTTT.

The chain has TRBV7-2 and TRBJ1-3, with D possibly TRBD1 on 6 matching bases. Trimming left V 4 bases short and J 3 bases short, with 13 bases between. There are 15 residues in the CDR3. The germline V gene has CDR1 SGHTA and CDR2 FQGNSA. CDR3 protein: CASSSWTASGNTIYF. CDR3 sequence (DNA): TGTGCCAGCAGCTCTTGGACAGCCAGTGGAAACACCATATATTTT. The whole variable domain, filled in from reference TRBV7-2 and TRBJ1-3, reads GAGVSQSPSNKVTEKGKDVELRCDPISGHTALYWYRQSLGQGLEFLIYFQGNSAPDKSGLPSDRFSAERTGGSVSTLTIQRTQQEDSAVYLCASSSWTASGNTIYFGEGSWLTVV.

The chain recombines TRBV21-1 with TRBJ2-3; TRBD2, the table's D call, lacks a check against the DNA. TRBV21-1 is annotated as a pseudogene. The CDR3 has 17 residues. The CDR3 DNA is TGTGCCAGCAGCAAATGGAGCCACTTCGACGGCACAGATACGCAGTATTTT. Protein: CASSKWSHFDGTDTQYF.

J is TRBJ2-2 and V is TRBV7-7; the match to TRBD2 covers 16 bases. Germline V gives CDR1 SSHAT, CDR2 FNYEAQ (reference sequence). The V and J ends lost 8 bases and 4 bases, in that order; junction bases with no gene match: 4. The CDR3 spans 16 residues. CDR3 protein: CASGTSGRVGTGELFF. The DNA for the CDR3 is TGTGCCAGCGGGACTAGCGGGAGGGTCGGCACCGGGGAGCTGTTTTTT.

The genes are TRBV30 and TRBJ2-5; 10 bases are a match to TRBD2. CDR3 length equals 14 residues. The V gene end was trimmed by 4 bases and the J gene end by 7 bases; junction bases not matched to a gene: 9. Germline loops: CDR1 GTSNPN, CDR2 SVGIG (reference sequence). The CDR3 loop is CAWIASGRAGTQYF. The CDR3 nucleotides are TGTGCCTGGATAGCGAGCGGGAGGGCTGGGACCCAGTACTTC.

This rearrangement joins TRBV4-1 to TRBJ2-3; 7 nucleotides line up with TRBD2. The CDR3 runs to 17 residues. Trimming took 0 bases from V and 2 from J; bases not matched to a gene: 8. CDR1 and CDR2 (germline): MGHRA, YSYEKL. The CDR3 is CASSQDSGRGITDTQYF. DNA for the CDR3: TGCGCCAGCAGCCAAGACAGTGGGAGGGGAATCACAGATACGCAGTATTTT.

This rearrangement joins TRBV5-1 to TRBJ2-1, with 9 positions matching TRBD1. The junction had 12 bases not matched to a gene; V was cut back by 8 bases and J by 9 bases. Germline V lookup: CDR1 SGHRS, CDR2 YFSETQ. The CDR3 covers 14 residues. The CDR3 sequence: CASLRSTGGGEQFF. The CDR3 DNA reads TGCGCCAGTCTGAGATCGACAGGGGGAGGTGAGCAGTTCTTC.

This chain connects TRBV18 to TRBJ2-7, with 13 bases aligning to TRBD2. The CDR3 covers 16 residues. Trimming at V came to 3 bases and at J to 0 bases, leaving 2 bases not matched to a gene. Germline lookup yields CDR1 KGHSH and CDR2 LQKENI. The CDR3: CASSPGLAGRSYEQYF. The CDR3 DNA sequence: TGTGCCAGCTCACCGGGACTAGCGGGACGCTCCTACGAGCAGTACTTC.

The chain carries TRBV29-1 and TRBJ2-1; D possibly uses TRBD1 or TRBD2 (6 bases each). The germline CDR1 and CDR2 sequences are SQVTM and ANQGSEA. Trimming left V 4 bases short and J 8 bases short, with 12 bases between. The CDR3 has 12 residues. CDR3 bases: TGCAGCGTTGTGGGGGGCCTATATGAGCAGTTCTTC. Amino acid sequence: CSVVGGLYEQFF.

The V and J genes are TRBV6-1 and TRBJ2-1, with D uncertain. V gave up 6 bases and J gave up 5 bases, with 5 bases separating them. In germline, CDR1 is MNHNS, CDR2 SASEGT. The CDR3 contains 11 residues. DNA of the CDR3: TGTGCCAGCAGGAGAAACAATGAGCAGTTCTTC. This encodes CASRRNNEQFF.

Of note for this clone: A read error is possible here, since a much larger clone lies one base away. Other DNA sequences within the sample encode an identical CDR3. The chain combines TRBV29-1 with TRBJ1-1, with D possibly TRBD1 on 6 matching bases. The CDR3 consists of 13 residues. The germline gives CDR1 SQVTM, CDR2 ANQGSEA. V lost 4 bases, J lost 4 bases, and 13 bases lay in between. CDR3 nucleotide sequence: TGCAGCGTTGCACAGGGCAGTGGCACTGAAGCTTTCTTT. This sequence encodes CSVAQGSGTEAFF.